This TCR beta chain is drawn from a study of T cells in Graves' hyperthyroidism and ophthalmopathy. Study conclusions and caveats: Most thyroid clonotypes with frequency above 0.001 were detected in blood.

The CDR3 totals 17 residues. CDR1 DFQATT and CDR2 SNEGSKA come from the germline V gene (reference sequence). V shed 3 bases and J 7 bases; nucleotides not matched to a gene: 14. This clonotype was picked up many times. Antigen: not known. RNA transcripts yielded amplified TCR beta CDR3 regions. The HTBI primer set drove a first-round RT-PCR of the TCR CDR3. TCRdb reprocessed the multiplex PCR reads via MiXCR and lists one record per CDR3 protein. The table lists roughly 800,000 distinct CDR3 sequences, 35% to 45% of them singletons. Clinical symptoms, serum thyroxine and TRAb, thyroid ultrasound and orbital computed tomography together formed the diagnostic basis. PBMCs were sourced from approximately 9 ml fresh peripheral blood.

This clonotype was obtained from a young man with Graves' hyperthyroidism. Material: blood. V usage is TRBV20-1 and J usage is TRBJ2-5, with TRBD2 matching 13 bases. CDR3 DNA sequence: TGCAGTGCTAGCGATTACCGACTAGCGGGAGGCTTTGTGACCCAGTACTTC. The encoded protein is CSASDYRLAGGFVTQYF.